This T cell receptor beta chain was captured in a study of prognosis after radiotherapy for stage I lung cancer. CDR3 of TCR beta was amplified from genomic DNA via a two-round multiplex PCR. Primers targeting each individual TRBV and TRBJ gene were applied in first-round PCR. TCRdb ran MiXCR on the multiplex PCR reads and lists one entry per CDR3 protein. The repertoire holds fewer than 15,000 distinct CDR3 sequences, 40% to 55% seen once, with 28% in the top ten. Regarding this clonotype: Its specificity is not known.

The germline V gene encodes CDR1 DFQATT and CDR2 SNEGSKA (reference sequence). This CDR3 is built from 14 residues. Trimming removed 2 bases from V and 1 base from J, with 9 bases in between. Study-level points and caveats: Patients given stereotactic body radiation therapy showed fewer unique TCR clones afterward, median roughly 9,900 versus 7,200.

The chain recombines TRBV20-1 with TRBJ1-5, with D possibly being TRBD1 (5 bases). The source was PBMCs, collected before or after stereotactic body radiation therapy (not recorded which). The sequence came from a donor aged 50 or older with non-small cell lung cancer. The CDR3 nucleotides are TGCAGTGCTAGACAGGGCGAGAGCAATCAGCCCCAGCATTTT. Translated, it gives CSARQGESNQPQHF.